This entry concerns a single T cell receptor (beta chain). Its antigen is unknown. Both 60 Vbeta primers and 13 Jbeta primers went into the PCR. Produced via immunoSEQ multiplex PCR; TCRdb's table is partial and in-frame only. The profile covers approximately 76,000 clones, with about 60% appearing a single time and less than 7.5% taken by the ten largest. These data originate in a study of cytomegalovirus exposure and HLA in healthy donors. Study findings and constraints: In a later analysis, TCR association rates varied by HLA locus: DRB1 most, HLA-C fewest.

The sample was PBMCs. The TCR was taken from a young man in good health and CMV-seropositive.

CDR3 sequence reads: CASSSGTPYEQYF. The CDR3 DNA reads as TGTGCCAGCAGTTCGGGGACACCTTACGAGCAGTACTTC. The gene calls are TRBV6-5 and TRBJ2-7; tentatively, D is TRBD1 (6 bases). This CDR3 contains 13 residues. V gave up 4 bases and J gave up 4 bases, with 11 bases separating them. Looked up from germline, CDR1 is MNHEY and CDR2 is SVGAGI.